These 25 T cell receptor beta chains originate from one sample sequenced in a study of blood T cells in healthy people across ages. Then a second PCR, running roughly 7 to 11 cycles, was carried out with a sample-barcoded 5' primer and a J-beta primer mix. Via MiXCR, TCRdb re-called the 5' RACE reads, giving one row per CDR3 protein. Found here are 800,000 to 950,000 distinct CDR3 sequences, around 49% of them singletons; the top ten hold around 15%. The source material was blood. These TCRs come from a man aged 30 to 39 in good health.

The V gene is TRBV20-1, the J gene TRBJ1-5; the match to TRBD1 covers 7 bases. J gave up 2 bases and V 1 base, and 11 bases lay outside the gene matches. CDR1 is DFQATT and CDR2 is SNEGSKA in the germline V gene (reference sequence). The CDR3 length is 17 residues. CDR3 region: CSARGGQGGSGNQPQHF. As DNA, the CDR3 is TGCAGTGCTAGAGGAGGGCAGGGGGGCAGTGGCAATCAGCCCCAGCATTTT.

The chain employs TRBV7-8 and TRBJ1-1; no definite D call. Germline assignment: CDR1 SGHVS and CDR2 FQNEAQ. The ends were cut back, 3 bases at V and 4 bases at J, with 6 bases in the middle. The CDR3 runs to 12 residues. CDR3 DNA sequence: TGTGCCAGCAGCTTCGGCCCCACTGAAGCTTTCTTT. Translating gives CASSFGPTEAFF.

The chain carries TRBV9 and TRBJ2-7, with 8 positions matching TRBD1. The end of the DNA fits TRBJ2-4 better, so the J call may be wrong. CDR1 SGDLS and CDR2 YYNGEE come from the germline V gene. The CDR3 length is 14 residues. CDR3 sequence (DNA): TGTGCCAGCAGCGACAGGGGGGATAGGGGCATTCAGTACTTC. Amino acid sequence: CASSDRGDRGIQYF.

The chain uses TRBV11-3 and TRBJ2-3; D perhaps matches TRBD2 (6 bases). The germline CDR1 and CDR2 sequences are SGHNT and YENEEA. The CDR3 runs to 16 residues. Trimming left V 5 bases short and J 0 bases short, with 15 bases between. The CDR3, as DNA: TGTGCCAGCAGCCCCCCGACTAGGACTAGCACAGATACGCAGTATTTT. Encoded protein: CASSPPTRTSTDTQYF. Full variable domain (rest looked up from reference TRBV11-3 and TRBJ2-3): EAGVVQSPRYKIIEKKQPVAFWCNPISGHNTLYWYLQNLGQGPELLIRYENEEAVDDSQLPKDRFSAERLKGVDSTLKIQPAELGDSAVYLCASSPPTRTSTDTQYFGPGTRLTVL.

This chain uses TRBV4-2 with TRBJ2-4; the match to TRBD1 covers 7 bases. The J call may be wrong; the DNA end is better matched by TRBJ2-7. This CDR3 has 15 amino acids. Germline assignment: CDR1 LGHNA and CDR2 YNFKEQ. The DNA of the CDR3 is TGTGCCAGCAGCCAAGCGCAGGACAGGATCTACGAGCAGTACTTC. Translating it yields CASSQAQDRIYEQYF.

This clonotype was observed a few times. This chain links TRBV18 with TRBJ2-1; TRBD2 matches 12 bases. After removal of 4 bases from V and 2 bases from J, the junction contained 3 bases not matched to a gene. There are 16 residues in the CDR3. The germline CDR1 and CDR2 sequences are KGHSH and LQKENI. The CDR3 DNA reads as TGTGCCAGCTCACGACCTAGCGGGGGGGCCTACAATGAGCAGTTCTTC. This translates into CASSRPSGGAYNEQFF.

V usage is TRBV24-1 and J usage is TRBJ1-1; 12 bases match TRBD1. The CDR3 is made up of 15 amino acids. In germline, CDR1 is KGHDR, CDR2 SFDVKD. With 7 bases clipped from V and 8 bases from J, the junction kept 10 bases outside the gene matches. The CDR3 nucleotides are TGTGCCACCAGGGGGACAGGGGGCGGTGGCACGGAAGCTTTCTTT. Its protein is CATRGTGGGGTEAFF.

This clonotype was recorded many times. The V and J genes are TRBV4-2 and TRBJ2-2; tentatively, D is TRBD2 (6 bases). This CDR3 comprises 15 residues. V lost 1 base and J 4 bases, leaving 10 bases between the germline ends. The germline V gene encodes CDR1 LGHNA and CDR2 YNFKEQ. The CDR3 loop reads CASSQVEGFTGELFF. The CDR3 nucleotides read TGTGCCAGCAGCCAAGTGGAGGGGTTCACCGGGGAGCTGTTTTTT.

This clonotype was found a few times. V gene TRBV24-1 combines with J gene TRBJ2-7; unclear D gene. This CDR3 has 15 residues. Germline CDR1 is KGHDR and CDR2 is SFDVKD. The germline V and J ends were trimmed by 2 bases and 2 bases, with 12 bases remaining between them. CDR3 region: CATSDSSVSTYEQYF. The CDR3 DNA reads TGTGCCACCAGTGATTCGTCGGTCTCGACCTACGAGCAGTACTTC.

This clonotype was detected only a few times. This may be a read error, as it is one base from a much larger clone. The chain is built from TRBV7-2 and TRBJ1-1, with D hard to call. Between the trimmed V and J ends, which lost 8 bases and 0 bases, there was a span of 10 bases. This CDR3 comprises 13 residues. Germline V gives CDR1 SGHTA, CDR2 FQGNSA. For the CDR3, the DNA is TGTGCCAGCTCCAGCGCCATGAACACTGAAGCTTTCTTT. The encoded protein is CASSSAMNTEAFF.

The chain combines TRBV11-1 with TRBJ2-1; the D gene is possibly TRBD1 (6 bases). The CDR3 consists of 16 residues. CDR1 and CDR2 (germline): SGHAT, FQDESV (reference sequence). Trimming removed 5 bases at V and 1 base at J, with 15 bases between. CDR3: CASSPRRRGSYNEQFF. The CDR3 DNA is TGTGCCAGCAGCCCCCGCCGTAGGGGGTCCTACAATGAGCAGTTCTTC.

This clonotype showed up many times. The chain joins TRBV6-1 to TRBJ2-1; possible D gene TRBD1, 5 bases. In germline, CDR1 is MNHNS, CDR2 SASEGT. V was cut by 6 bases and J by 3 bases, with 9 bases left in between. The CDR3 runs to 13 residues. The CDR3 DNA reads TGTGCCAGCAGGAAACAGGACTACAATGAGCAGTTCTTC. This encodes CASRKQDYNEQFF.

The rearrangement links TRBV14 to TRBJ2-7, with a tentative D call TRBD1 (5 bases). The germline CDR1 and CDR2 sequences are SGHDN and FVKESK. V lost 0 bases to trimming and J lost 1 base, with 16 bases between them. The CDR3 extends over 17 amino acids. The CDR3 DNA reads as TGTGCCAGCAGCCAAGATTCGAGACAGACCACTTCCTACGAGCAGTACTTC. Amino acid sequence: CASSQDSRQTTSYEQYF.

This clonotype was counted only a few times. V usage is TRBV18 and J usage is TRBJ2-1; TRBD2 is a possible D gene (5 bases). Looked up from germline, CDR1 is KGHSH and CDR2 is LQKENI. Trimming took 4 bases from V and 1 from J, leaving 14 bases between them. The CDR3 sequence is 16 residues long. This chain's CDR3 is CASSQIEGGSYNEQFF. CDR3 DNA: TGTGCCAGCTCACAAATTGAGGGTGGTTCCTACAATGAGCAGTTCTTC. Full variable domain (missing parts from reference TRBV18 and TRBJ2-1): NAGVMQNPRHLVRRRGQEARLRCSPMKGHSHVYWYRQLPEEGLKFMVYLQKENIIDESGMPKERFSAEFPKEGPSILRIQQVVRGDSAAYFCASSQIEGGSYNEQFFGPGTRLTVL.

The chain links TRBV4-3 to TRBJ1-4; D is unresolved. The CDR3 has 14 residues. V lost 1 base to trimming and J lost 5 bases, with 8 bases between them. Per the germline V gene, CDR1 is LGHNA and CDR2 is YSLEER. In nucleotides, the CDR3 is TGCGCCAGCAGCCAAGGGAGAGGGAATGAAAAACTGTTTTTT. It yields the protein CASSQGRGNEKLFF.

This chain links TRBV20-1 with TRBJ1-5; D is undetermined. V gave up 2 bases and J gave up 2 bases, with 10 bases separating them. The CDR3 runs to 14 residues. CDR1 and CDR2 (germline): DFQATT, SNEGSKA (reference sequence). DNA for the CDR3: TGCAGTGCTAGATCCCTCCGGGGCAATCAGCCCCAGCATTTT. Amino acids: CSARSLRGNQPQHF.

V is TRBV29-1 and J is TRBJ2-7; TRBD2 matches at 9 bases. The CDR3 runs 14 residues. The germline CDR1 and CDR2 sequences are SQVTM and ANQGSEA. J gave up 7 bases and V 4 bases, and 11 bases lay outside the gene matches. The CDR3: CSVVELAGYNEQYF. The DNA of the CDR3 is TGCAGCGTTGTTGAACTAGCGGGTTACAATGAGCAGTACTTC.

The chain combines TRBV6-6 with TRBJ1-1; a possible D gene is TRBD1 (5 bases). This CDR3 has 16 amino acids. Germline loops: CDR1 MNHNY, CDR2 SVGAGI (reference sequence). Between the trimmed V and J ends, which lost 6 bases and 3 bases, there was a span of 20 bases. CDR3 in amino acids: CASSQPPQGRDTEAFF. CDR3 DNA sequence: TGTGCCAGCAGCCAACCGCCTCAGGGTCGGGACACTGAAGCTTTCTTT.

The rearrangement links TRBV5-1 to TRBJ2-3, with D possibly being TRBD1 (5 bases). The CDR3 runs to 15 residues. Per the germline V gene, CDR1 is SGHRS and CDR2 is YFSETQ. The V gene lost 0 bases and the J gene lost 6 bases, with 14 bases spanning the gap. DNA for the CDR3: TGCGCCAGCAGCTTGGTGTCCAGGGTAGAGGATACGCAGTATTTT. Translating it yields CASSLVSRVEDTQYF.

This clonotype occurred a few times. The rearrangement uses TRBV7-2 and TRBJ1-1, with D unresolved. CDR1 SGHTA and CDR2 FQGNSA come from the germline V gene. The CDR3 extends over 14 amino acids. Trimming pared 5 bases from V and 0 bases from J, leaving 10 bases between. The CDR3: CASSPLGLNTEAFF. Written as DNA, the CDR3 is TGTGCCAGCAGCCCTCTGGGGTTGAACACTGAAGCTTTCTTT.

As concerns this clonotype: One junction end does not reproduce the germline sequence, and a read error may be involved. This chain joins TRBV9 and TRBJ2-3, with 13 bases aligning to TRBD2. CDR3 length equals 17 residues. CDR1 is SGDLS and CDR2 is YYNGEE in the germline V gene. CDR3 in DNA: TGTGCCGGCAGTGGAGGGGGGACTAGCGGGGGCACAGATACGCAGTATTTT. It encodes CAGSGGGTSGGTDTQYF.

This sequence joins TRBV2 and TRBJ2-5, with 9 nucleotides matching TRBD1. Germline V CDR1 and CDR2: SNHLY, FYNNEI. The CDR3 has 14 amino acids. With 5 bases clipped from V and 7 bases from J, the junction kept 8 bases outside the gene matches. CDR3 loop: CASSTTGGMWTQYF. In nucleotides, the CDR3 is TGTGCCAGCAGTACCACAGGGGGCATGTGGACCCAGTACTTC.

The chain carries TRBV7-2 and TRBJ1-2; no definite D call. CDR3 length equals 13 residues. Germline V lookup: CDR1 SGHTA, CDR2 FQGNSA. V was cut by 0 bases and J by 6 bases, with 8 bases left in between. The CDR3 DNA sequence: TGTGCCAGCAGCTTAGCGCAGGTCGATGGCTACACCTTC. Translating gives CASSLAQVDGYTF.

The sample holds many counts of this clonotype. Given a much more abundant clone one base away, this may be a read error. The CDR3 sequence: CASSVALGVDTQYF. DNA of the CDR3: TGTGCCAGCAGCGTGGCGTTGGGGGTAGATACGCAGTATTTT. This chain uses TRBV5-4 with TRBJ2-3; D is perhaps TRBD1 or TRBD2 (5 bases each). The germline V and J ends were trimmed by 4 bases and 5 bases, with 14 bases remaining between them. Germline V lookup: CDR1 SGHNT, CDR2 YYREEE (reference sequence). CDR3 length: 14 amino acids.

The chain uses TRBV25-1 and TRBJ1-3; D is unclear. V lost 4 bases and J lost 1, with 11 bases in between. The CDR3 covers 15 residues. Looked up from germline, CDR1 is MGHDK and CDR2 is SYGVNS. The CDR3 coding sequence is TGTGCCAGCAGTGTTGTCAGGTCTTCTGGAAACACCATATATTTT. Translated: CASSVVRSSGNTIYF.